Reported below is one TCR beta chain. This sample is part of a study of blood T cell repertoires in COVID-19. Looking at the study overall: PBMCs, B-cell-depleted T cells, or T cells provided the cDNA or gDNA that made up the material.

In the authors' methods: Reference gene primer amplification gave estimated nucleated cell counts. The assay was immunoSEQ multiplex PCR, and TCRdb's table has in-frame clones only and misses some. The V and J calls and clone size were taken over from that table, and D and trimming were inferred from the DNA. The repertoire holds more than 95,000 clones, roughly four fifths seen once, with about 3.3% in the top ten. The trim removed 2 bases at V and 3 bases at J, leaving 10 bases unmatched. This CDR3 spans 17 amino acids. Germline CDR1 is MDHEN and CDR2 is SYDVKM. V gene TRBV28 combines with J gene TRBJ2-7; 10 positions agree with TRBD2. The material sequenced was peripheral blood. The TCR sequence derives from a woman of 80 years or more with active or convalescent COVID-19. DNA of the CDR3: TGTGCCAGCAGTTTAGCAATGGGGGCTAGCGGGAGCTACGAGCAGTACTTC. Protein sequence: CASSLAMGASGSYEQYF.